This TCR beta chain stems from a study of T cell responses to AZD1222 COVID-19 vaccine. In the study overall: Pooling of second doses given at about 4 or about 12 weeks was done.

For this clone: Its specificity is not known.

CDR1 is SGHAT and CDR2 is FQNNGV in the germline V gene. The CDR3 has 14 residues. V was clipped by 5 bases and J by 5 bases; unmatched bases: 8. This table comes from immunoSEQ multiplex PCR, and its TCRdb copy is limited to in-frame clones, with some not included. The sample lists roughly 70,000 clones; 75% to 90% were seen once. Overall study results and limits: White British donors predominated, females outnumbered males, and clonal diversity was possibly underestimated.

The clonotype comes from an adult in good health. The sequences come from peripheral blood, collected on day 0 of AZD1222 vaccination. The gene calls are TRBV11-2 and TRBJ2-5, with 7 bases identical to TRBD1. The CDR3 spells CASSQTGARETQYF. The CDR3 DNA follows: TGTGCCAGCAGCCAAACAGGGGCCCGGGAGACCCAGTACTTC.